The 20 T cell receptor beta chains reported below all come from one sample, sequenced in a study of T cells after yellow fever vaccination. TCRdb itself ran the 5' RACE reads through MiXCR, one entry per CDR3 protein. The sample includes a few hundred thousand distinct CDR3 sequences, about a sixth of them seen just once. The source material was PBMCs, sampled 5 to 6 days after the first yellow fever vaccination. The receptor source for this set is a man between 18 and 35 years old who received the YFV17D yellow fever vaccine.

With respect to this clonotype: A read error may produce the germline difference seen at one junction end. The CDR3, as DNA: TGCGCCATCAGCGGCGGGACAGGGAGGGCCATTCAGTACTTC. It is translated as CAISGGTGRAIQYF. The V and J genes are TRBV5-1 and TRBJ2-4; TRBD1 matches at 9 bases. This CDR3 region has 14 residues. The germline CDR1 and CDR2 sequences are SGHRS and YFSETQ.

The chain links TRBV6-2 or TRBV6-3 to TRBJ1-5, with 7 bases matching TRBD1. The germline V gene has CDR1 MNHEY and CDR2 SVGEGT. This CDR3 spans 15 amino acids. The trim removed 4 bases at V and 6 bases at J, leaving 9 bases unmatched. CDR3 loop: CASSLDRASAQPQHF. The CDR3 nucleotides read TGTGCCAGCAGTTTAGACAGGGCCTCGGCTCAGCCCCAGCATTTT.

CDR3 bases: TGTGCCAGCGGATACCCTGGGACTAGCGGGGGGGTGGGGTTCTTC. Residues: CASGYPGTSGGVGFF. This sequence joins TRBV6-5 and TRBJ2-1, with 16 bases lining up with TRBD2. V trimming: 8 bases; J trimming: 15 bases; junction bases outside the gene matches: 13. Per germline, CDR1 MNHEY and CDR2 SVGAGI. This CDR3 spans 15 amino acids.

This clonotype was counted only a few times. The chain carries TRBV19 and TRBJ1-1, with D possibly TRBD1 on 6 matching bases. The CDR3 length is 16 residues. V was pared by 3 bases and J by 4 bases, with 18 bases between. The germline gives CDR1 LNHDA, CDR2 SQIVND (reference sequence). CDR3 DNA: TGTGCCAGTAGTATCCCCTGGCAGGGGAGGATCACTGAAGCTTTCTTT. It specifies CASSIPWQGRITEAFF.

V and J are TRBV6-5 and TRBJ2-5, with D maybe TRBD2 (6 bases). Germline V gene lookup returns CDR1 MNHEY and CDR2 SVGAGI. The CDR3 is 15 amino acids. V was trimmed by 0 bases and J by 2 bases, leaving 10 bases between them. The CDR3 sequence is CASSYSAGTQETQYF. The CDR3 DNA follows: TGTGCCAGCAGTTACTCGGCGGGAACTCAAGAGACCCAGTACTTC.

CDR3 nucleotides: TGTGCCAGCAGTGAAGGCAGAAGGGAAAGGGCTTTCTTT. Protein: CASSEGRRERAFF. The genes are TRBV2 and TRBJ1-1; D remains ambiguous. Germline CDR1 and CDR2: SNHLY and FYNNEI. The CDR3 sequence is 13 residues long. Deletions cut 1 base from V and 11 bases from J, with 14 bases between.

Notes on this clonotype: The germline gene is not matched at one end of the junction; a read error may be the cause. This rearrangement joins TRBV19 to TRBJ1-5, with TRBD1 matching over 7 bases. Germline values: CDR1 LNHDA, CDR2 SQIVND (reference sequence). The CDR3 spans 14 residues. CDR3 nucleotides: TGTGCCAGTAAGGGACAGATACTCAATCAACCCCAGCATTTT. This encodes CASKGQILNQPQHF.

V gene TRBV4-1 combines with J gene TRBJ2-1, with 13 positions matching TRBD2. Germline loops: CDR1 MGHRA, CDR2 YSYEKL. The V gene end was trimmed by 5 bases and the J gene end by 0 bases; junction bases not matched to a gene: 4. The CDR3 totals 17 residues. The CDR3 is CASSGTSGASSYNEQFF. The CDR3 DNA is TGCGCCAGCAGCGGGACTAGCGGGGCTAGCTCCTACAATGAGCAGTTCTTC.

This clonotype has more than one count but fewer than ten. The CDR3 bases are TGCAGTGCTAGCCCGTACCAAGAGACCCAGTACTTC. Its translation: CSASPYQETQYF. The chain is built from TRBV20-1 and TRBJ2-5; D uncertain. V was clipped by 3 bases and J by 0 bases, with 5 bases between them. This CDR3 is built from 12 residues. Per germline, CDR1 DFQATT and CDR2 SNEGSKA (reference sequence).

The genes are TRBV4-1 and TRBJ1-3, with D unclear. The CDR3 consists of 18 residues. Trimming took 0 bases from V and 3 from J, leaving 18 bases between them. Germline CDR1 is MGHRA and CDR2 is YSYEKL. Here the CDR3 reads CASSQDKVSSFGGNTIYF. DNA of the CDR3: TGCGCCAGCAGCCAAGACAAGGTTTCCTCTTTTGGTGGAAACACCATATATTTT.

Only a few counts were recorded for this clonotype. The chain uses TRBV20-1 and TRBJ2-5; 9 nucleotides match TRBD2. This CDR3 contains 13 residues. V lost 4 bases and J lost 5; bases outside the gene matches: 5. CDR1 and CDR2 from the germline V gene are DFQATT and SNEGSKA (reference sequence). This chain's CDR3 is CSATPSGKETQYF. CDR3 DNA sequence: TGCAGTGCTACCCCTAGCGGGAAGGAGACCCAGTACTTC.

The table lists this clonotype with a few counts. The chain carries TRBV12-3 or TRBV12-4 and TRBJ2-1; TRBD2 matches at 9 bases. This CDR3 spans 16 amino acids. The V gene end was trimmed by 4 bases and the J gene end by 4 bases; junction bases not matched to a gene: 8. The CDR3 bases are TGTGCCAGCAGTTCCTACACTAGCGGGCATTACAATGAGCAGTTCTTC. Translation: CASSSYTSGHYNEQFF.

V gene TRBV7-9 combines with J gene TRBJ1-1, with TRBD1 as a possible D gene (5 bases). CDR3 size: 15 residues. CDR1 and CDR2 (germline): SEHNR, FQNEAQ (reference sequence). Deletions cut 0 bases from V and 3 bases from J, with 11 bases between. Here the CDR3 reads CASSLAQGVDTEAFF. CDR3 in DNA: TGTGCCAGCAGCTTAGCTCAGGGAGTTGACACTGAAGCTTTCTTT. The full variable domain, in which reference TRBV7-9 and TRBJ1-1 provide the parts outside the CDR3, is DTGVSQNPRHKITKRGQNVTFRCDPISEHNRLYWYRQTLGQGPEFLTYFQNEAQLEKSRLLSDRFSAERPKGSFSTLEIQRTEQGDSAMYLCASSLAQGVDTEAFFGQGTRLTVV.

This chain links TRBV6-2 or TRBV6-3 with TRBJ2-7; D is possibly TRBD1 (6 bases). The V end was cut by 6 bases, the J end by 6 bases, with 9 bases between. The CDR3 spans 11 residues. The germline CDR1 and CDR2 sequences are MNHEY and SVGEGT. The CDR3 DNA follows: TGTGCCAGCAGGACAGGACCCGAGCAGTACGTC. The encoded protein is CASRTGPEQYV.

There are many counts of this clonotype. V and J are TRBV5-1 and TRBJ2-7, with TRBD1 identical over 10 bases. CDR1 and CDR2 from the germline V gene are SGHRS and YFSETQ. Trimming at V came to 4 bases and at J to 5 bases, leaving 3 bases not matched to a gene. The CDR3 spans 13 residues. This CDR3 reads CASSLGTGDEQYV. The CDR3 coding sequence is TGCGCCAGCAGCCTGGGGACAGGGGACGAGCAGTACGTC.

This clonotype was picked up a small number of times. This chain's CDR3 is CASSQYKDLAKNIQYF. DNA for the CDR3: TGCGCCAGCAGCCAGTATAAGGATTTAGCCAAAAACATTCAGTACTTC. V and J are TRBV4-1 and TRBJ2-4; D remains unclear. V was pared by 3 bases and J by 0 bases, with 12 bases between. The CDR3 length is 16 residues. Germline CDR1 and CDR2: MGHRA and YSYEKL.

The rearrangement uses TRBV29-1 and TRBJ2-3; D assignment may be TRBD1 or TRBD2 (6 bases each). Trimming stripped 4 bases from V and 6 bases from J, with 17 bases between. The CDR3 sequence is 14 residues long. Germline loops: CDR1 SQVTM, CDR2 ANQGSEA. The CDR3: CSVGGGRRADTQYF. CDR3 DNA: TGCAGCGTTGGAGGGGGGAGAAGGGCGGATACGCAGTATTTT.

In its sample, this clonotype was seen many times. The V gene is TRBV7-2, the J gene TRBJ2-3; 11 nucleotides agree with TRBD2. Germline-derived CDR1 and CDR2 are SGHTA and FQGNSA. Germline trimming cut 3 bases from V and 0 bases from J; bases unmatched to any gene: 5. CDR3 length: 17 amino acids. CDR3 protein: CASSLGLAGGSTDTQYF. The CDR3 nucleotides read TGTGCCAGCAGCTTGGGGCTAGCGGGGGGCAGCACAGATACGCAGTATTTT.

In its sample, this clonotype was seen many times. The V call is TRBV6-2 or TRBV6-3, the J call TRBJ1-1; the D is unclear. Germline CDR1 reads MNHEY; CDR2 reads SVGEGT. The V gene lost 2 bases and the J gene lost 3 bases, with 7 bases spanning the gap. The CDR3 runs 13 residues. The CDR3 loop is CASSYEEDTEAFF. The DNA for the CDR3 is TGTGCCAGCAGTTACGAGGAGGACACTGAAGCTTTCTTT.

This chain joins TRBV12-3 or TRBV12-4 and TRBJ1-5; 8 bases are shared with TRBD1. With 5 bases clipped from V and 7 bases from J, the junction kept 4 bases outside the gene matches. The CDR3 consists of 13 residues. The CDR3: CASSRTGFQPQHF. The CDR3 DNA is TGTGCCAGCAGTCGGACAGGGTTCCAGCCCCAGCATTTT.